A single sample gave rise to the 29 T cell receptor beta chains below, sequenced in a study of beta chain features in type 1 diabetes. Expressed TCRB transcripts were sequenced after all isolated RNA was converted to cDNA. Measured with immunoSEQ multiplex PCR; TCRdb has only the in-frame clones, and not every one. The sample lists around 320,000 clones; 14% were seen once. Material: central memory CD4+ T cells from blood. The receptors stem from a man between 25 and 39 years old in good health.

This chain connects TRBV5-8 to TRBJ2-3, with D possibly matching TRBD2 (5 bases). Germline V lookup: CDR1 SGHTS, CDR2 YDEGEE. The CDR3 covers 14 residues. V lost 1 base and J 0 bases, leaving 6 bases between the germline ends. CDR3 coding DNA: TGTGCCAGCAGCTTGTCTAGCAGCACAGATACGCAGTATTTT. This sequence encodes CASSLSSSTDTQYF.

This sequence joins TRBV15 and TRBJ1-2, with D unclear. Germline V gene data show CDR1 as LNHNV and CDR2 as YYDKDF (reference sequence). The CDR3 totals 15 residues. Trimming removed 4 bases from V and 0 bases from J, with 12 bases in between. The CDR3 spells CATSNGPEPNYGYTF. The DNA for the CDR3 is TGTGCCACCAGCAATGGACCCGAGCCTAACTATGGCTACACCTTC.

The gene calls are TRBV27 and TRBJ2-3; 9 bases match TRBD2. The trim removed 5 bases at V and 0 bases at J, leaving 12 bases unmatched. Per germline, CDR1 MNHEY and CDR2 SMNVEV (reference sequence). The CDR3 has 18 residues. The CDR3 coding sequence is TGTGCCAGCAGTCTAGGGGTCCTAGCGGGGATTAGCACAGATACGCAGTATTTT. It encodes CASSLGVLAGISTDTQYF.

There are a few counts of this clone. Other DNA sequences from this sample encode an identical CDR3 as well. This chain uses TRBV7-2 with TRBJ1-5; D gene uncertain. The CDR3 is 14 amino acids. Per germline, CDR1 SGHTA and CDR2 FQGNSA. The V end lost 1 base, the J end lost 0 bases, and 4 bases lay between the germline ends. CDR3 DNA sequence: TGTGCCAGCAGCTTAGTGGGTAGCAATCAGCCCCAGCATTTT. Translated, it gives CASSLVGSNQPQHF.

A remark on this clone: Other DNA variants within this sample encode the same CDR3. CDR3 amino acids: CASSLQDEKLFF. DNA of the CDR3: TGTGCCAGCAGCTTACAGGACGAAAAACTGTTTTTT. The rearrangement links TRBV7-9 to TRBJ1-4; D uncertain. Germline CDR1 and CDR2: SEHNR and FQNEAQ (reference sequence). The CDR3 consists of 12 residues. V lost 2 bases to trimming and J lost 8 bases, with 6 bases between them. The whole variable domain, remainder taken from reference TRBV7-9 and TRBJ1-4, is DTGVSQNPRHKITKRGQNVTFRCDPISEHNRLYWYRQTLGQGPEFLTYFQNEAQLEKSRLLSDRFSAERPKGSFSTLEIQRTEQGDSAMYLCASSLQDEKLFFGSGTQLSVL.

Regarding this clone: Possible read error: a much larger clone is one base away. The chain carries TRBV6-5 and TRBJ2-7, with a possible D match to TRBD1 (5 bases). The CDR3 is made up of 14 amino acids. CDR1 and CDR2 (germline): MNHEY, SVGAGI. Trimming removed 5 bases at V and 1 base at J, with 12 bases between. CDR3 DNA sequence: TGTGCCAGCAGTGAGTCGGCAGGGTCCTACGAGCAGTACTTC. This gives the protein CASSESAGSYEQYF.

The chain carries TRBV6-6 and TRBJ1-2; D ambiguous. The CDR3 has 11 residues. Trimming took 5 bases from V and 8 from J, leaving 9 bases between them. Germline V lookup: CDR1 MNHNY, CDR2 SVGAGI (reference sequence). This CDR3 reads CASSPQRGYTF. CDR3 nucleotide sequence: TGTGCCAGCAGTCCCCAGAGGGGCTACACCTTC.

This clone has only a few counts. The rearrangement uses TRBV20-1 and TRBJ2-5; D not certain. Germline CDR1 reads DFQATT; CDR2 reads SNEGSKA (reference sequence). Trimming pared 7 bases from V and 3 bases from J, leaving 9 bases between. This CDR3 contains 11 residues. CDR3 bases: TGCAGTGAGGGCACAAAAGAGACCCAGTACTTC. The encoded protein is CSEGTKETQYF.

This clone appeared a few times. CDR3 coding DNA: TGTGCCAGCAGTGAAAGCAGGTCGGCACCCCTCCACTTT. This translates into CASSESRSAPLHF. V is TRBV6-1 and J is TRBJ1-6; no reliable D call. This CDR3 region has 13 residues. Trimming stripped 2 bases from V and 11 bases from J, with 10 bases between. Germline lookup yields CDR1 MNHNS and CDR2 SASEGT.

This clone showed up just a few times. This sample includes further DNA sequences coding for the same CDR3. V and J are TRBV6-5 and TRBJ2-7; 9 bases are a match to TRBD1. The CDR3 totals 13 residues. Germline V gene lookup returns CDR1 MNHEY and CDR2 SVGAGI. With V trimmed by 6 bases and J by 2 bases, 2 bases remained unmatched. The CDR3 nucleotides read TGTGCCAGCAGGGACAGGGGACCCTACGAGCAGTACTTC. Translating it yields CASRDRGPYEQYF.

CDR3 nucleotides: TGTGCCAGTGTGTGGGTTGTTGTCAGTCCAGCGAGCAATCAGCCCCAGCATTTT. Translating it yields CASVWVVVSPASNQPQHF. The chain uses TRBV27 and TRBJ1-5; D is uncertain. The germline CDR1 and CDR2 sequences are MNHEY and SMNVEV (reference sequence). The CDR3 totals 18 residues. Trimming removed 9 bases from V and 1 base from J, with 25 bases in between.

The chain joins TRBV5-1 to TRBJ2-5; D possibly corresponds to TRBD2 (5 bases). There are 13 residues in the CDR3. V gave up 0 bases and J gave up 5 bases, with 8 bases separating them. Germline assignment: CDR1 SGHRS and CDR2 YFSETQ. CDR3 residues: CASSLVLEETQYF. As DNA, the CDR3 is TGCGCCAGCAGCTTGGTACTAGAGGAGACCCAGTACTTC.

The chain is built from TRBV5-3 and TRBJ2-7; D not certain. TRBV5-3 qualifies as an ORF whose function is uncertain. This CDR3 is built from 10 residues. V gave up 0 bases and J gave up 6 bases, with 1 base separating them. The CDR3: CARSLGEQYF. For the CDR3, the DNA is TGTGCCAGAAGCTTGGGCGAGCAGTACTTC.

The rearrangement uses TRBV7-6 and TRBJ2-5, with D maybe TRBD1 (5 bases). The V gene lost 2 bases and the J gene lost 3 bases, with 13 bases spanning the gap. The CDR3 covers 15 residues. The germline V gene has CDR1 SGHVS and CDR2 FNYEAQ. The chain's CDR3 is CASSLSRQIKETQYF. The CDR3 bases are TGTGCCAGCAGCTTAAGCCGACAGATTAAAGAGACCCAGTACTTC.

The chain joins TRBV11-3 to TRBJ1-1; 11 nucleotides line up with TRBD1. Germline V lookup: CDR1 SGHNT, CDR2 YENEEA. J lost 6 bases, V lost 1 base, and 4 bases had no gene match. CDR3 length: 15 residues. CDR3: CASSLGGQGAAEAFF. CDR3 in DNA: TGTGCCAGCAGCTTAGGCGGACAGGGGGCGGCTGAAGCTTTCTTT. The full variable domain, completed using reference TRBV11-3 and TRBJ1-1, is EAGVVQSPRYKIIEKKQPVAFWCNPISGHNTLYWYLQNLGQGPELLIRYENEEAVDDSQLPKDRFSAERLKGVDSTLKIQPAELGDSAVYLCASSLGGQGAAEAFFGQGTRLTVV.

This clone was seen only a few times. The chain joins TRBV2 to TRBJ2-7; no firm D call. The CDR3 totals 14 residues. The V gene's germline CDR1 is SNHLY and CDR2 FYNNEI. V lost 7 bases to trimming and J lost 0 bases, with 13 bases between them. Written as DNA, the CDR3 is TGTGCCAGCACCGCACAGCCTAACTCCTACGAGCAGTACTTC. As protein: CASTAQPNSYEQYF.

The V and J genes are TRBV5-4 and TRBJ2-7; 7 nucleotides align to TRBD1. The J segment lost 3 bases and the V segment lost 4 bases, leaving 10 bases of the junction unmatched. The CDR3 has 15 amino acids. Per germline, CDR1 SGHNT and CDR2 YYREEE (reference sequence). CDR3 region: CASSAGTAPNYEQYF. In nucleotides, the CDR3 is TGTGCCAGCAGCGCCGGGACAGCCCCTAACTACGAGCAGTACTTC.

DNA for the CDR3: TGCGCCAGCAGTGAATCGGTGGGGCACTCTGGAAACACCATATATTTT. The encoded protein is CASSESVGHSGNTIYF. The chain has TRBV10-1 and TRBJ1-3, with D possibly being TRBD1 (5 bases). V lost 3 bases and J 0 bases, leaving 12 bases between the germline ends. Germline V CDR1 and CDR2: WNHNN, SYGVQD (reference sequence). The CDR3 has 16 amino acids.

The V call is TRBV12-5, the J call TRBJ1-4, with a weak D call TRBD1 (5 bases). The length of the CDR3 is 13 residues. Trimming removed 6 bases at V and 7 bases at J, with 12 bases between. CDR1 is LGHNT and CDR2 is FRNRAP in the germline V gene. The CDR3 DNA follows: TGTGCTAGTGGCCCACAGGTGGGTGAAAAACTGTTTTTT. It encodes CASGPQVGEKLFF.

This clone was observed a handful of times. The V call is TRBV4-3, the J call TRBJ2-5; 7 bases line up with TRBD1. The CDR3 is 15 amino acids. Trimming at V came to 0 bases and at J to 4 bases, leaving 5 bases not matched to a gene. The germline V gene has CDR1 LGHNA and CDR2 YSLEER. CDR3 amino acids: CASSQENRGRETQYF. CDR3 coding DNA: TGCGCCAGCAGCCAAGAGAACAGGGGCAGAGAGACCCAGTACTTC.

This sequence joins TRBV5-1 and TRBJ2-2; possibly TRBD1 for D (5 bases). Germline V lookup: CDR1 SGHRS, CDR2 YFSETQ. V lost 4 bases and J lost 0, with 7 bases in between. The CDR3 extends over 14 amino acids. This CDR3 reads CASSQGANTGELFF. CDR3 DNA: TGCGCCAGCAGCCAAGGGGCGAACACCGGGGAGCTGTTTTTT.

The V and J genes are TRBV6-6 and TRBJ2-1, with D maybe TRBD1 (6 bases). CDR1 and CDR2 (germline): MNHNY, SVGAGI (reference sequence). CDR3 size: 12 residues. V lost 8 bases and J lost 5, with 10 bases in between. The CDR3 loop reads CASLGADNEQFF. As DNA, the CDR3 is TGTGCCAGCCTGGGGGCCGACAATGAGCAGTTCTTC.

This clone was seen a handful of times. Here the CDR3 DNA reads TGTGCCTGGATGGGAACGGGGGGGCACGAGACCCAGTACTTC. This sequence encodes CAWMGTGGHETQYF. The J gene is TRBJ2-5, the V gene TRBV30, with 8 bases that match TRBD2. The CDR3 contains 14 residues. V was pared by 4 bases and J by 5 bases, with 9 bases of the junction left unmatched. Germline lookup yields CDR1 GTSNPN and CDR2 SVGIG (reference sequence).

The rearrangement joins TRBV9 to TRBJ1-2, with TRBD1 identical over 8 bases. Germline loops: CDR1 SGDLS, CDR2 YYNGEE. This CDR3 has 15 residues. With V trimmed by 0 bases and J by 8 bases, 9 bases remained unmatched. The CDR3 DNA reads TGTGCCAGCAGCGTAGCTCCCGCAGGGGGCTACGGCTACACCTTC. Amino acids: CASSVAPAGGYGYTF.

This rearrangement joins TRBV11-1 to TRBJ2-5; D is uncertain. The V gene lost 1 base and the J gene lost 2 bases, with 14 bases spanning the gap. CDR3 length: 16 amino acids. The germline V gene has CDR1 SGHAT and CDR2 FQDESV (reference sequence). The CDR3 nucleotides read TGTGCCAGCAGCTTAGGGGCAGCAATAACACAAGAGACCCAGTACTTC. Translated: CASSLGAAITQETQYF.

In its sample, this clone was seen a few times. The chain joins TRBV6-6 to TRBJ1-1; 8 bases agree with TRBD1. The CDR3 contains 13 residues. CDR1 and CDR2 from the germline V gene are MNHNY and SVGAGI (reference sequence). Trimming removed 6 bases from V and 4 bases from J; junction bases left unmatched: 4. The CDR3 nucleotides are TGTGCCAGCAGAACACAGGGGGGCACTGAAGCTTTCTTT. As protein: CASRTQGGTEAFF.

This clone was counted between two and nine times. The same CDR3 also results from other DNA sequences found in this sample. The chain has TRBV6-6 and TRBJ2-1; D is ambiguous. V lost 4 bases to trimming and J lost 0 bases, with 7 bases between them. CDR1 is MNHNY and CDR2 is SVGAGI in the germline V gene (reference sequence). The CDR3 consists of 14 residues. CDR3 sequence reads: CASSSSRSYNEQFF. In DNA form, the CDR3 reads TGTGCCAGCAGTTCCAGCCGCTCCTACAATGAGCAGTTCTTC.

The rearrangement joins TRBV9 to TRBJ1-2; D is undetermined. In germline, CDR1 is SGDLS, CDR2 YYNGEE. V dropped 0 bases and J dropped 7 bases, with 19 bases sitting between them. The CDR3 consists of 16 residues. CDR3 in amino acids: CASSVGSGRSTGGYTF. The CDR3 DNA follows: TGTGCCAGCAGCGTAGGTTCCGGACGGTCGACCGGTGGCTACACCTTC.

The chain carries TRBV6-5 and TRBJ2-7; the D is unclear. The length of the CDR3 is 13 residues. Germline CDR1 and CDR2: MNHEY and SVGAGI. V lost 6 bases, J lost 3 bases, and 12 bases lay in between. CDR3 protein: CASSPQIYYEQYV. Written as DNA, the CDR3 is TGTGCCAGCAGCCCACAGATCTACTACGAGCAGTACGTC.